One and the same sample provided the 32 T cell receptor beta chains below, sequenced in a study of early T cells in non-severe SARS-CoV-2 infection (dated by TCRdb to 2020 to 2023). Receptor libraries were prepared by 5' RACE. The run used a NextSeq 500. TCRdb reanalyzed the raw reads on its own, using fastp at Q25 for trimming and MiXCR for clone calling, and kept in-frame beta chains. Each CDR3 protein appears once, grouped with its most common genes and DNA. Counted in this sample were about 80,000 distinct CDR3 sequences; approximately 10% of them appeared once. In total, the top ten clones hold about 4.4% of the sample. The sequencing sample was made of whole blood. Source of these receptors: an adult who was a healthcare worker with PCR-confirmed SARS-CoV-2 infection or an uninfected control (not recorded which).

This clonotype was found many times. The rearrangement uses TRBV9 and TRBJ1-2; 7 nucleotides agree with TRBD1. Germline V gives CDR1 SGDLS, CDR2 YYNGEE. Trimming took 3 bases from V and 3 from J; bases not matched to a gene: 20. The CDR3 totals 19 residues. CDR3 sequence: CASSGESFHRDSFYYGYTF. The DNA of the CDR3 is TGTGCCAGCAGCGGAGAATCGTTTCACCGGGACAGTTTTTACTATGGCTACACCTTC.

This clonotype came up a few times. At one of its ends the junction is not consistent with the germline gene, which may arise from a read error. The chain links TRBV7-7 to TRBJ2-3, with D perhaps matching TRBD2 (5 bases). In germline, CDR1 is SSHAT, CDR2 FNYEAQ (reference sequence). This CDR3 is 16 amino acids long. Here the CDR3 reads CASSLGLEGNTDTQYF. The CDR3 region has the DNA TGTGCTAGCAGCTTAGGGTTAGAGGGTAACACAGATACGCAGTATTTT.

This clonotype came up many times. The chain combines TRBV7-9 with TRBJ2-7, with D hard to call. V dropped 1 base and J dropped 2 bases, with 6 bases sitting between them. The germline V gene encodes CDR1 SEHNR and CDR2 FQNEAQ (reference sequence). The CDR3 contains 13 residues. The CDR3 sequence is CASSLGVAYEQYF. The CDR3 DNA reads as TGTGCCAGCAGCTTAGGGGTAGCCTACGAGCAGTACTTC. The complete variable domain, with remaining parts taken from reference TRBV7-9 and TRBJ2-7, reads DTGVSQNPRHKITKRGQNVTFRCDPISEHNRLYWYRQTLGQGPEFLTYFQNEAQLEKSRLLSDRFSAERPKGSFSTLEIQRTEQGDSAMYLCASSLGVAYEQYFGPGTRLTVT.

This chain uses TRBV6-1 with TRBJ2-5; D is unclear. Germline loops: CDR1 MNHNS, CDR2 SASEGT. Trimming shortened V by 4 bases and J by 0 bases, and 6 bases separated the two germline ends. CDR3 length: 13 amino acids. The CDR3 protein is CASSGRYQETQYF. The CDR3, as DNA: TGTGCCAGCAGTGGCCGGTACCAAGAGACCCAGTACTTC.

This clonotype was counted at least ten times. The chain is built from TRBV6-2 or TRBV6-3 and TRBJ2-1, with 11 bases lining up with TRBD2. Germline CDR1 is MNHEY and CDR2 is SVGEGT. The CDR3 extends over 15 amino acids. V lost 7 bases, J lost 3 bases, and 5 bases stayed unmatched. The CDR3 bases are TGTGCCAGCACCTCTAGCGGGGGGAACTACAATGAGCAGTTCTTC. It encodes CASTSSGGNYNEQFF.

In this sample, this clonotype turned up many times. The chain joins TRBV10-1 to TRBJ2-3; TRBD2 agrees at 9 bases. Germline CDR1 and CDR2: WNHNN and SYGVQD (reference sequence). The CDR3 length is 16 residues. J was trimmed by 7 bases and V by 0 bases; bases with no gene match: 8. CDR3 coding DNA: TGCGCCAGCAGTGAGTCGGCCAGCGGGGGGCTTTATACGCAGTATTTT. This gives the protein CASSESASGGLYTQYF.

CDR3 sequence (DNA): TGCAGCTTTCGCCTAGCGCCGGAAGAGCAGTACTTC. It is translated as CSFRLAPEEQYF. V usage is TRBV29-1 and J usage is TRBJ2-7; maybe TRBD2 (6 bases). CDR1 SQVTM and CDR2 ANQGSEA come from the germline V gene. The CDR3 extends over 12 amino acids. V dropped 8 bases and J dropped 7 bases, with 18 bases sitting between them.

A few counts support this clonotype. The V gene is TRBV30, the J gene TRBJ2-5, with TRBD2 identical over 12 bases. This CDR3 has 16 residues. Germline V gene lookup returns CDR1 GTSNPN and CDR2 SVGIG (reference sequence). The V segment lost 2 bases and the J segment 5 bases; nucleotides outside the gene matches: 9. CDR3 nucleotide sequence: TGTGCCTGGAGTACACCGACTAGCGGGGGAGGGGAGACCCAGTACTTC. Protein product: CAWSTPTSGGGETQYF.

Ten or more counts support this clonotype. This chain links TRBV6-4 with TRBJ1-4; 8 positions agree with TRBD1. Trimming removed 5 bases from V and 3 bases from J; junction bases left unmatched: 8. The CDR3 totals 16 residues. The germline CDR1 and CDR2 sequences are MRHNA and SNTAGT. The CDR3 DNA reads as TGTGCCAGCAGTTCAGACAGGGGTTCGGCTAATGAAAAACTGTTTTTT. It translates to CASSSDRGSANEKLFF.

This clonotype was recorded a few times. This chain joins TRBV30 and TRBJ2-2; no clear D. Deletions cut 3 bases from V and 4 bases from J, with 6 bases between. Per germline, CDR1 GTSNPN and CDR2 SVGIG (reference sequence). The CDR3 is made up of 12 amino acids. CDR3 in amino acids: CAWRGATGELFF. CDR3 coding DNA: TGTGCCTGGAGGGGTGCCACCGGGGAGCTGTTTTTT.

This clonotype was observed a few times. V gene TRBV12-3 or TRBV12-4 combines with J gene TRBJ2-7; maybe TRBD1 (6 bases). CDR3 size: 11 residues. The V gene lost 4 bases and the J gene lost 6 bases, with 7 bases spanning the gap. Written as DNA, the CDR3 is TGTGCCAGCAGTTGGGGGCGCGAGCAGTACTTC. This gives the protein CASSWGREQYF.

This clonotype was counted at least ten times. V is TRBV7-8 and J is TRBJ2-5; D not resolved. The CDR3 has 14 amino acids. Between the trimmed V and J ends, which lost 5 bases and 2 bases, there was a span of 12 bases. The V gene's germline CDR1 is SGHVS and CDR2 FQNEAQ. CDR3 loop: CASSLERVQETQYF. The CDR3 DNA reads as TGTGCCAGCAGCCTCGAGCGAGTACAAGAGACCCAGTACTTC.

This chain joins TRBV29-1 and TRBJ2-1; TRBD1 matches at 7 bases. Germline trimming cut 7 bases from V and 0 bases from J; bases unmatched to any gene: 6. This CDR3 region has 14 residues. The germline gives CDR1 SQVTM, CDR2 ANQGSEA. The CDR3 loop is CSGGGPGSYNEQFF. The CDR3 DNA sequence: TGCAGCGGAGGGGGCCCGGGCTCCTACAATGAGCAGTTCTTC.

The chain uses TRBV9 and TRBJ1-1; possible D gene TRBD1, 6 bases. The V end lost 4 bases, the J end lost 3 bases, and 16 bases lay between the germline ends. The CDR3 contains 15 residues. Germline CDR1 SGDLS, CDR2 YYNGEE. The CDR3 reads CASSPIQGWDTEAFF. The DNA of the CDR3 is TGTGCCAGCAGCCCAATACAGGGTTGGGACACTGAAGCTTTCTTT.

The J gene is TRBJ1-2, the V gene TRBV5-1; 10 bases map to TRBD1. Germline V gene lookup returns CDR1 SGHRS and CDR2 YFSETQ. V was clipped by 3 bases and J by 6 bases; unmatched bases: 8. This CDR3 region has 15 residues. The CDR3 spells CASSSPDRGRHGYTF. The CDR3 nucleotides are TGCGCCAGCAGCTCCCCGGACAGGGGGAGGCATGGCTACACCTTC.

This clonotype was found a few times. The chain employs TRBV7-9 and TRBJ2-7, with TRBD1 matching over 10 bases. Germline V gene lookup returns CDR1 SEHNR and CDR2 FQNEAQ (reference sequence). The CDR3 has 15 amino acids. The ends lost 2 bases at V and 2 bases at J; junction bases unmatched: 3. CDR3 nucleotides: TGTGCCAGCAGCTTACCGGGACAGGGGACCTACGAGCAGTACTTC. It yields the protein CASSLPGQGTYEQYF. Full variable domain (missing parts from reference TRBV7-9 and TRBJ2-7): DTGVSQNPRHKITKRGQNVTFRCDPISEHNRLYWYRQTLGQGPEFLTYFQNEAQLEKSRLLSDRFSAERPKGSFSTLEIQRTEQGDSAMYLCASSLPGQGTYEQYFGPGTRLTVT.

There are a few counts of this clonotype. The CDR3 bases are TGCAGTGCTAGATCTAAGACAGGTCGGTACGAGCAGTACTTC. Amino acids: CSARSKTGRYEQYF. The genes are TRBV20-1 and TRBJ2-7; possibly TRBD1 for D (6 bases). V lost 2 bases and J lost 4, with 15 bases in between. Germline-derived CDR1 and CDR2 are DFQATT and SNEGSKA (reference sequence). The CDR3 sequence is 14 residues long.

The sample holds a few counts of this clonotype. The rearrangement uses TRBV29-1 and TRBJ2-7; possibly TRBD1 for D (6 bases). The CDR3 covers 13 residues. Trimming removed 7 bases at V and 3 bases at J, with 16 bases between. Germline CDR1 SQVTM, CDR2 ANQGSEA. CDR3 in amino acids: CSAAVAGDYEQYF. The CDR3 nucleotides are TGCAGCGCCGCTGTTGCAGGGGACTACGAGCAGTACTTC.

In this sample, this clonotype turned up many times. The chain links TRBV29-1 to TRBJ2-1, with D unresolved. This CDR3 has 14 residues. CDR1 and CDR2 from the germline V gene are SQVTM and ANQGSEA. Trimming removed 4 bases from V and 0 bases from J, with 10 bases in between. CDR3 loop: CSVVNSNSYNEQFF. The DNA of the CDR3 is TGCAGCGTTGTAAACAGCAACTCCTACAATGAGCAGTTCTTC.

The chain recombines TRBV29-1 with TRBJ2-1, with 9 bases aligning to TRBD2. With 7 bases clipped from V and 6 bases from J, the junction kept 7 bases outside the gene matches. This CDR3 has 13 residues. The germline V gene has CDR1 SQVTM and CDR2 ANQGSEA. For the CDR3, the DNA is TGCAGCGCCGAGCGGGGGGCCACCAATGAGCAGTTCTTC. Residues: CSAERGATNEQFF.

The table lists this clonotype with many counts. V usage is TRBV6-2 or TRBV6-3 and J usage is TRBJ2-2; D unclear. Germline V gives CDR1 MNHEY, CDR2 SVGEGT. Trimming left V 8 bases short and J 0 bases short, with 7 bases between. There are 13 residues in the CDR3. In DNA form, the CDR3 reads TGTGCCAGCGGAACACCGAACACCGGGGAGCTGTTTTTT. As protein: CASGTPNTGELFF.

V usage is TRBV7-9 and J usage is TRBJ1-1; 8 nucleotides agree with TRBD1. V shed 2 bases, J shed 5 bases, and the junction held 4 bases outside the gene matches. CDR1 is SEHNR, CDR2 FQNEAQ, per germline (reference sequence). The CDR3 is made up of 14 amino acids. The CDR3 loop reads CASSLQGAWTEAFF. CDR3 sequence (DNA): TGTGCCAGCAGCTTACAGGGGGCGTGGACTGAAGCTTTCTTT.

This clonotype was counted at least ten times. This chain links TRBV30 with TRBJ1-3; D is ambiguous. The V end lost 8 bases, the J end lost 2 bases, and 13 bases lay between the germline ends. The CDR3 length is 13 residues. Germline V gene sequence: CDR1 GTSNPN, CDR2 SVGIG (reference sequence). CDR3 protein: CAVDGPPGNTIYF. The CDR3 nucleotides read TGTGCCGTCGACGGGCCCCCTGGAAACACCATATATTTT.

This clonotype was detected only a few times. This rearrangement joins TRBV20-1 to TRBJ1-1; D unresolved. Germline CDR1 and CDR2: DFQATT and SNEGSKA (reference sequence). V gave up 3 bases and J gave up 3 bases, with 20 bases separating them. The CDR3 totals 16 residues. The CDR3 here is CSASLDPRLGYTEAFF. CDR3 in DNA: TGCAGTGCTAGTCTTGACCCGCGCTTGGGGTACACTGAAGCTTTCTTT.

This clonotype has ten or more counts. J is TRBJ2-7 and V is TRBV10-3, with unresolved D. V lost 0 bases, J lost 0 bases, and 6 bases lay in between. Germline loops: CDR1 ENHRY, CDR2 SYGVKD. CDR3 length: 14 residues. CDR3 amino acids: CAISESGISYEQYF. The CDR3 bases are TGTGCCATCAGTGAGTCGGGCATCTCCTACGAGCAGTACTTC.

The V call is TRBV12-3 or TRBV12-4, the J call TRBJ1-2; TRBD1 is a possible D gene (5 bases). CDR3 length: 16 amino acids. V lost 6 bases and J 4 bases, leaving 21 bases between the germline ends. The DNA of the CDR3 is TGTGCCAGCAGCCGCGTGGGGGAGGACGAGACCTATGGCTACACCTTC. This gives the protein CASSRVGEDETYGYTF.

This rearrangement joins TRBV7-8 to TRBJ2-7; D remains unclear. Germline V gene lookup returns CDR1 SGHVS and CDR2 FQNEAQ. CDR3 length: 11 residues. V lost 3 bases, J lost 6 bases, and 6 bases lay in between. The CDR3 region is CASSLTREQYF. The CDR3 bases are TGTGCCAGCAGCTTGACGCGCGAGCAGTACTTC.

In this sample, this clonotype turned up a few times. The chain has TRBV9 and TRBJ2-7; D possibly uses TRBD1 or TRBD2 (5 bases each). The CDR3 has 14 residues. V shed 2 bases and J shed 2 bases, with 11 bases lying between them. CDR1 is SGDLS and CDR2 is YYNGEE in the germline V gene. The CDR3 nucleotides read TGTGCCAGCAGCGTGGGGGACGCCACCTACGAGCAGTACTTC. This sequence encodes CASSVGDATYEQYF. The whole variable domain, filled in from reference TRBV9 and TRBJ2-7, reads DSGVTQTPKHLITATGQRVTLRCSPRSGDLSVYWYQQSLDQGLQFLIQYYNGEERAKGNILERFSAQQFPDLHSELNLSSLELGDSALYFCASSVGDATYEQYFGPGTRLTVT.

The V and J genes are TRBV3-1 and TRBJ2-5; 8 bases are shared with TRBD2. This CDR3 comprises 17 residues. The trim removed 8 bases at V and 0 bases at J, leaving 14 bases unmatched. Per germline, CDR1 LGHDT and CDR2 YNNKEL (reference sequence). The CDR3 loop reads CASSTGGGGPHQETQYF. As DNA, the CDR3 is TGTGCCAGCTCCACGGGCGGCGGGGGGCCGCACCAAGAGACCCAGTACTTC.

This clonotype was counted ten times or more. The rearrangement links TRBV3-1 to TRBJ2-2; no clear D gene. CDR1 and CDR2 from the germline V gene are LGHDT and YNNKEL (reference sequence). The CDR3 is 13 amino acids. Trimming took off 6 bases at V and 5 bases at J, with 10 bases between the two ends. In nucleotides, the CDR3 is TGTGCCAGCAGACGACCCCATACCGGGGAGCTGTTTTTT. Translated, it gives CASRRPHTGELFF.

There are a few counts of this clonotype. CDR3 nucleotides: TGCAGTGCTACCGGGACACCGCGTAATGAAAAACTGTTTTTT. Protein sequence: CSATGTPRNEKLFF. The chain links TRBV20-1 to TRBJ1-4, with D perhaps TRBD1 (6 bases). The CDR3 contains 14 residues. V gave up 4 bases and J gave up 4 bases, with 13 bases separating them. Germline lookup yields CDR1 DFQATT and CDR2 SNEGSKA (reference sequence).

This clonotype was counted many times. The V gene is TRBV20-1, the J gene TRBJ1-1; D is unresolved. Germline-derived CDR1 and CDR2 are DFQATT and SNEGSKA (reference sequence). This CDR3 contains 15 residues. Trimming took off 5 bases at V and 0 bases at J, with 16 bases between the two ends. The CDR3 region is CSAPSWTAMNTEAFF. CDR3 in DNA: TGCAGTGCTCCTTCCTGGACCGCGATGAACACTGAAGCTTTCTTT.